Below are 17 T cell receptor beta chains sequenced from a single sample in a study of cytomegalovirus exposure and HLA in healthy donors. 60 Vbeta and 13 Jbeta primers were used in PCR. The table came from immunoSEQ multiplex PCR; TCRdb's copy has only in-frame clones and leaves some out. The listing contains some 200,000 clones. Sequencing used PBMCs. Every receptor here comes from a boy aged 10-17 years in good health and CMV-seronegative.

The rearrangement uses TRBV18 and TRBJ1-1, with D tentatively TRBD1 (6 bases). Trimming took 6 bases from V and 1 from J, leaving 18 bases between them. The CDR3 sequence is 16 residues long. Germline-derived CDR1 and CDR2 are KGHSH and LQKENI. CDR3 sequence (DNA): TGTGCCAGCTCTATGGATAGGGTGGGGGCGAACACTGAAGCTTTCTTT. This encodes CASSMDRVGANTEAFF.

The chain joins TRBV7-3 to TRBJ2-1; D gene unclear. V shed 1 base and J shed 4 bases, with 11 bases lying between them. CDR3 size: 15 residues. The V gene's germline CDR1 is SGHTA and CDR2 FQGTGA. The CDR3 sequence is CASSLSAESYNEQFF. The CDR3 DNA sequence: TGTGCCAGCAGCTTAAGTGCCGAGAGTTACAATGAGCAGTTCTTC.

The chain is built from TRBV4-1 and TRBJ2-5, with TRBD1 identical over 7 bases. The CDR3 contains 14 residues. Trimming took 4 bases from V and 4 from J; bases not matched to a gene: 6. The V gene's germline CDR1 is MGHRA and CDR2 YSYEKL. The CDR3 DNA sequence: TGCGCCAGCAGCCCCGAGGGGGCTGTAGAGACCCAGTACTTC. Its translation is CASSPEGAVETQYF.

The chain joins TRBV9 to TRBJ1-4; no definite D call. Germline CDR1 is SGDLS and CDR2 is YYNGEE. The CDR3 runs to 16 residues. V lost 4 bases to trimming and J lost 3 bases, with 16 bases between them. The DNA of the CDR3 is TGTGCCAGCAGCCCGACGAAGGCGGGTCCTAATGAAAAACTGTTTTTT. Translated, it gives CASSPTKAGPNEKLFF. Filled out from reference TRBV9 and TRBJ1-4, the complete variable domain reads DSGVTQTPKHLITATGQRVTLRCSPRSGDLSVYWYQQSLDQGLQFLIQYYNGEERAKGNILERFSAQQFPDLHSELNLSSLELGDSALYFCASSPTKAGPNEKLFFGSGTQLSVL.

The V and J genes are TRBV5-1 and TRBJ2-2, with 10 bases identical to TRBD2. Looked up from germline, CDR1 is SGHRS and CDR2 is YFSETQ. CDR3 length: 19 residues. With V trimmed by 3 bases and J by 3 bases, 14 bases remained unmatched. This CDR3 reads CASSSAPGLAQRDTGELFF. CDR3 nucleotides: TGCGCCAGCAGCTCGGCCCCGGGACTAGCGCAACGGGACACCGGGGAGCTGTTTTTT.

The rearrangement joins TRBV2 to TRBJ2-6; possible D gene TRBD2, 6 bases. The CDR3 runs to 14 residues. V lost 6 bases, J lost 0 bases, and 6 bases lay in between. From germline, CDR1 is SNHLY and CDR2 FYNNEI. This CDR3 reads CASRGGSGANVLTF. DNA for the CDR3: TGTGCCAGCAGGGGGGGCTCTGGGGCCAACGTCCTGACTTTC.

The J gene is TRBJ2-3, the V gene TRBV7-2, with a weak D call TRBD2 (5 bases). The CDR3 sequence is 14 residues long. Germline lookup yields CDR1 SGHTA and CDR2 FQGNSA. With 5 bases removed from V and 8 bases from J, the gap between germline ends came to 17 bases. DNA for the CDR3: TGTGCCAGCAGCGCGAGGGCCCCATCTGGTACGCAGTATTTT. Translation gives CASSARAPSGTQYF.

The chain combines TRBV14 with TRBJ1-4, with 8 bases matching TRBD1. CDR1 SGHDN and CDR2 FVKESK come from the germline V gene. V lost 0 bases to trimming and J lost 7 bases; unmatched junction nucleotides: 7. The CDR3 contains 16 residues. DNA of the CDR3: TGTGCCAGCAGCCAAGATATAAACACAGGGGGTGAAAAACTGTTTTTT. It specifies CASSQDINTGGEKLFF.

The chain is built from TRBV25-1 and TRBJ2-1; the match to TRBD1 covers 8 bases. J lost 3 bases, V lost 3 bases, and 4 bases had no gene match. Germline V gene data show CDR1 as MGHDK and CDR2 as SYGVNS. CDR3 length: 15 amino acids. CDR3 bases: TGTGCCAGCAGTGATTCGGGGACAGGCTACAATGAGCAGTTCTTC. This sequence encodes CASSDSGTGYNEQFF.

The chain is built from TRBV7-8 and TRBJ2-7, with a tentative D call TRBD1 (5 bases). Per the germline V gene, CDR1 is SGHVS and CDR2 is FQNEAQ. Trimming removed 4 bases from V and 5 bases from J, with 15 bases in between. The CDR3 loop spans 14 amino acids. This CDR3 reads CASSYEDGADEQYF. The CDR3 DNA is TGTGCCAGCAGCTACGAAGATGGGGCAGACGAGCAGTACTTC.

The V and J genes are TRBV9 and TRBJ2-2; 8 bases are a match to TRBD1. Looked up from germline, CDR1 is SGDLS and CDR2 is YYNGEE. With 0 bases clipped from V and 0 bases from J, the junction kept 13 bases outside the gene matches. The CDR3 runs to 20 residues. The CDR3 nucleotides are TGTGCCAGCAGCGTAGCTATTATGGGGGACAGGTCTTCGAACACCGGGGAGCTGTTTTTT. Its protein is CASSVAIMGDRSSNTGELFF. The full variable domain, with the rest looked up from reference TRBV9 and TRBJ2-2, is DSGVTQTPKHLITATGQRVTLRCSPRSGDLSVYWYQQSLDQGLQFLIQYYNGEERAKGNILERFSAQQFPDLHSELNLSSLELGDSALYFCASSVAIMGDRSSNTGELFFGEGSRLTVL.

The chain is built from TRBV10-3 and TRBJ1-2; D possibly corresponds to TRBD1 (5 bases). CDR1 is ENHRY, CDR2 SYGVKD, per germline. Trimming removed 9 bases from V and 4 bases from J, with 21 bases in between. This CDR3 region has 15 residues. In DNA, the CDR3 is TGTGCCATTTCGACTGGGGGGAGAGAAGGCTATGGCTACACCTTC. Translated: CAISTGGREGYGYTF.

The chain joins TRBV6-6 to TRBJ1-5, with 10 bases aligning to TRBD1. CDR3 length equals 15 residues. The trim removed 8 bases at V and 9 bases at J, leaving 13 bases unmatched. CDR1 is MNHNY, CDR2 SVGAGI, per germline (reference sequence). The CDR3 DNA is TGTGCCAGCTGTCCGGGACAGGGGTATATTTCGCCCCAGCATTTT. This encodes CASCPGQGYISPQHF.

This sequence joins TRBV19 and TRBJ2-1; 12 nucleotides agree with TRBD2. The germline V gene has CDR1 LNHDA and CDR2 SQIVND (reference sequence). The CDR3 is made up of 16 amino acids. Trimming took 9 bases from V and 9 from J; bases not matched to a gene: 15. The CDR3 sequence is CASRASGGAVHREQFF. In DNA, the CDR3 is TGTGCCAGCCGCGCTAGCGGGGGGGCCGTTCATCGTGAGCAGTTCTTC.

The J gene is TRBJ1-1, the V gene TRBV7-6; 7 bases align to TRBD1. This CDR3 has 15 amino acids. Germline values: CDR1 SGHVS, CDR2 FNYEAQ. V was pared by 4 bases and J by 2 bases, with 7 bases of the junction left unmatched. The CDR3 DNA reads TGTGCCAGCAGCTGTCCGGGACAGAATAACACTGAAGCTTTCTTT. Translating it yields CASSCPGQNNTEAFF.

This sequence joins TRBV5-6 and TRBJ2-3; D not certain. This CDR3 spans 13 amino acids. Trimming pared 1 base from V and 0 bases from J, leaving 3 bases between. Germline lookup yields CDR1 SGHDT and CDR2 YYEEEE. In nucleotides, the CDR3 is TGTGCCAGCAGCTTGACTAGCACAGATACGCAGTATTTT. Amino acids: CASSLTSTDTQYF.

J is TRBJ2-7 and V is TRBV7-2, with 9 nucleotides matching TRBD2. The trim removed 1 base at V and 7 bases at J, leaving 8 bases unmatched. Germline V gene data show CDR1 as SGHTA and CDR2 as FQGNSA. The CDR3 covers 15 residues. In DNA, the CDR3 is TGTGCCAGCAGCTTAGGGGGGCTAGCGGGGAGTGAGCAGTACTTC. It encodes CASSLGGLAGSEQYF.